Listed below are T cell receptor beta chains from one sample, sequenced in a study of blood T cell dynamics during melanoma immunotherapy. Assay: immunoSEQ multiplex PCR; the TCRdb copy retains only in-frame clones and omits some. The sample holds around 13,000 clones, approximately 84% seen once. Sequenced here: blood, sampled from a patient treated with checkpoint blockade. The origin of the receptors is a human donor with melanoma. CDR3s include the opening cysteine and the closing phenylalanine or tryptophan. Fields, in order: J gene, D gene, clone size, V gene, CDR3 DNA, CDR3 protein. D genes are given only for firm matches. Rows may omit the clone size; those that give it use once, few, many or a size class.

TRBJ2-7,.,.,TRBV6-5,TGTGCCAGCAGTCCGTCGTCCGGGAGCCACGAGCAGTACTTC,CASSPSSGSHEQYF
TRBJ1-1,.,.,TRBV6-1,TGTGCCAGCAGTGAAGATGGAAGGGAAACTTTCTTT,CASSEDGRETFF
TRBJ2-5,TRBD2,.,TRBV19,TGTGCCAGTAGCCTAGGGACTAGCGGGGGGCAAGAGACCCAGTACTTC,CASSLGTSGGQETQYF
TRBJ2-1,.,.,TRBV7-2,TGTGCCAGCAGCCTGGCCTACAATGAGCAGTTCTTC,CASSLAYNEQFF
TRBJ2-1,.,.,TRBV7-2,TGTGCCCAAAGCTTAGTCGGGACTCAGTCCTACAATGAGCAGTTCTTC,CAQSLVGTQSYNEQFF
TRBJ1-2,TRBD1,.,TRBV6-9,TGTGCCAGCAGTTACGTATCGGGACAGGGGTACACCTTC,CASSYVSGQGYTF
TRBJ2-7,.,.,TRBV7-3,TGTGCCAGCAGCTTAGCTTCGGAGGGGTCCTACGAGCAGTACTTC,CASSLASEGSYEQYF
TRBJ2-7,.,once,TRBV11-3,TGTGCCAGCAGTTTATCCTGGGGTGCCAACGAGCAGTACTTC,CASSLSWGANEQYF
TRBJ1-6,TRBD1,.,TRBV4-2,TGTGCCAGCAGCCAAGAGACAGGGGGTGAGCTTTTGGCCCTCCACTTT,CASSQETGGELLALHF
TRBJ2-2,.,.,TRBV14,TGTGCCAGCAGCCAAAGAGGGGGGACTTTTGGCACCGGGGAGCTGTTTTTT,CASSQRGGTFGTGELFF
TRBJ1-1,.,.,TRBV7-9,TGTGCCAGCAGCTTAATGGGTTACCCTGAAGCTTTCTTT,CASSLMGYPEAFF
TRBJ2-1,.,.,TRBV27,TGTGCCAGCAGGCTTGGTAGCACTAGCTCCTACAATGAGCAGTTCTTC,CASRLGSTSSYNEQFF
TRBJ2-4,TRBD2,.,TRBV5-1,TGCGCCAGCAGCGACGGCCCTGGGGGGGCAGCGGGAGCCCGAAACATTCAGTACTTC,CASSDGPGGAAGARNIQYF
TRBJ2-7,.,.,TRBV10-3,TGTGCCATCAGAAACAGGTTCCCCTTCTACGAGCAGTACTTC,CAIRNRFPFYEQYF
TRBJ1-4,.,.,TRBV7-2,TGTGCCAGCAGCCTACACAGTGGACAGTCGGGTGAAAAACTGTTTTTT,CASSLHSGQSGEKLFF
TRBJ1-4,TRBD1,.,TRBV7-7,TGTGCCAGCAGCTTATTATCGGGACAGTCTAATGAAAAACTGTTTTTT,CASSLLSGQSNEKLFF
TRBJ1-1,.,.,TRBV7-6,TGTGCCAGCAGCCCTGGGGGGCAGGGAGTTAGAGCTTTCTTT,CASSPGGQGVRAFF
TRBJ1-5,.,.,TRBV27,.,CASSFRAGPQHF
TRBJ1-2,.,.,TRBV5-6,TGTGCCAGCAGCTTGGAGGCGCAATTTGGGGCTAACTATGGCTACACCTTC,CASSLEAQFGANYGYTF
TRBJ1-1,.,.,TRBV6-6,TGTGCCAGCAGTTACTCGGGGCCTGAAGCTTTCTTT,CASSYSGPEAFF
TRBJ2-5,TRBD1,.,TRBV19,TGTGCCAGTAGTGGGGACAGGGGTGAGACCCAGTACTTC,CASSGDRGETQYF
TRBJ2-7,TRBD2,.,TRBV7-8,TGTGCCAGCAGTCTACAGGGGACTAGCGGGAGCGGGCAGTACTTC,CASSLQGTSGSGQYF